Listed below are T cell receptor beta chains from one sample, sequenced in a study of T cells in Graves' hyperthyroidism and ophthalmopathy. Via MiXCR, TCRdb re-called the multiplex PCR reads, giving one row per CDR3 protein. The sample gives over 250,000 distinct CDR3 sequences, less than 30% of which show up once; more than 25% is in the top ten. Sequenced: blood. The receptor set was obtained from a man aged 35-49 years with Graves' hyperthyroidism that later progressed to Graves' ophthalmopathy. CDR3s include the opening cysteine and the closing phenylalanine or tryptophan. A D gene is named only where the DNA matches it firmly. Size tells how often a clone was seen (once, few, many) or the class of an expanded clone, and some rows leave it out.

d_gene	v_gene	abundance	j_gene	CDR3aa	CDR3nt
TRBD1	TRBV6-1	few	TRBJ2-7	CASSKDRAETYEQYF	TGTGCCAGCAGTAAAGACAGGGCGGAGACGTACGAGCAGTACTTC
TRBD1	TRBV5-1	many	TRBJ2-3	CASSSGQGDDTQYF	TGCGCCAGCAGCTCGGGACAGGGGGATGATACGCAGTATTTT
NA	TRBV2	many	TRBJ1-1	CASRQGMTEAFF	TGTGCCAGCAGGCAGGGTATGACTGAAGCTTTCTTT
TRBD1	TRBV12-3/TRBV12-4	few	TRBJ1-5	CASSYGQGRINQPQHF	TGTGCCAGCAGTTATGGACAGGGAAGGATTAATCAGCCCCAGCATTTT
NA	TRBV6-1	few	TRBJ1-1	CATRTYSNTEAFF	TGTGCCACCAGGACGTACTCGAACACTGAAGCTTTCTTT
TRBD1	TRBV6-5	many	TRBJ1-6	CASSHETGADNSPLHF	TGTGCCAGCAGTCACGAGACAGGGGCTGACAATTCACCCCTCCACTTT
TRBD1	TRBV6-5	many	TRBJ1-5	CASSYLGQGNQPQHF	TGTGCCAGCAGTTACTTGGGACAGGGAAATCAGCCCCAGCATTTT
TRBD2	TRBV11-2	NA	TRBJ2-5	CASSSLPTSASGETQYF	TGTGCCAGCAGCTCCCTCCCGACTAGCGCAAGCGGGGAGACCCAGTACTTC
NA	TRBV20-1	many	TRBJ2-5	CSARDHGGPGETQYF	TGCAGTGCTAGAGATCATGGAGGGCCGGGTGAGACCCAGTACTTC
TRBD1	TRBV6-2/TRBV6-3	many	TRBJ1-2	CASSFDRDYGYTF	TGTGCCAGCAGTTTCGACAGGGATTATGGCTACACCTTC